This T cell receptor (beta chain) comes out of a study of blood T cell repertoires in COVID-19. Study-wide background: Sample material is recorded as cDNA or gDNA derived from T cells, B-cell-depleted T cells, or PBMCs.

Cohort 3 recovery required two negative PCRs, clearance, or symptom resolution. Authors' analysis steps: Estimation of nucleated cell counts relied on the amplification of reference gene primers. Profiling relied on immunoSEQ multiplex PCR, and the TCRdb table lists in-frame clones only, not all of them. That table gives V, J and clone size, and the DNA gave D and trimming. Here the sample spans 150,000 to 200,000 clones, roughly 85% being singletons. Sequences were obtained from PBMCs or T cells enriched from blood (not recorded which). The clonotype comes from a woman aged 18-29 years who had recovered from COVID-19.

In DNA form, the CDR3 reads TGTGCCAGCAGCTTAGATCAAGGAGGGACTGAAGCTTTCTTT. Translating it yields CASSLDQGGTEAFF. The genes are TRBV11-2 and TRBJ1-1; D call uncertain. From germline, CDR1 is SGHAT and CDR2 FQNNGV. This CDR3 is 14 amino acids long. V shed 0 bases and J shed 5 bases, with 10 bases lying between them.